This TCR beta chain stems from a study of beta chain features in type 1 diabetes. The whole isolated RNA underwent reverse transcription, so sequencing captured expressed TCRB transcripts. Some clones are missing from TCRdb's copy, which holds only in-frame ones; the method was immunoSEQ multiplex PCR. The sample yields a few hundred thousand clones, approximately 30% seen once. This clone appeared a few times. The sequenced material came from naive CD4+ T cells from blood. The source is a man between 18 and 29 years old in good health.

This CDR3 is CASSVVAGAGEFF. DNA of the CDR3: TGTGCCAGCAGCGTAGTAGCGGGAGCTGGTGAGTTCTTC. This chain links TRBV9 with TRBJ2-1; TRBD2 aligns across 9 bases. CDR3 size: 13 residues. Germline trimming cut 0 bases from V and 14 bases from J; bases unmatched to any gene: 6. The germline V gene has CDR1 SGDLS and CDR2 YYNGEE.